One and the same sample provided the 21 T cell receptor beta chains below, sequenced in a study of shared clonotypes between healthy human individuals (TCRdb year 2020). Library method: the immunoSEQ multiplex PCR assay. TCRdb limited this immuneACCESS table to in-frame rearrangements with V and J called. A share of clones is missing; checked studies link under half to unresolved V genes, and the rest is unexplained. Recorded for this sample are under 2,500,000 clones; approximately 96% of them occurred a single time. The top ten constitute roughly 0.13% of the sample. Sequenced sample: naive CD4+ T cells sorted from blood. In the paper's terms, the cell subset or site label means: CD45RA+ positively selected. The receptor source for this set is a man aged 18 to 29 in good health.

In the case of this clone: Other DNA sequences in this specimen translate into the identical CDR3. The chain links TRBV29-1 to TRBJ1-1; D perhaps matches TRBD1 (6 bases). The germline V gene has CDR1 SQVTM and CDR2 ANQGSEA. The CDR3 runs 13 residues. V gave up 5 bases and J gave up 0 bases, with 10 bases separating them. In nucleotides, the CDR3 is TGCAGCGTTAGGACAGCTTTGAACACTGAAGCTTTCTTT. Amino acids: CSVRTALNTEAFF.

This chain joins TRBV7-3 and TRBJ2-1, with TRBD1 matching over 8 bases. This CDR3 contains 13 residues. Losses at the gene ends were 2 bases for V and 14 bases for J; bases not matched to a gene: 8. The V gene's germline CDR1 is SGHTA and CDR2 FQGTGA. In nucleotides, the CDR3 is TGTGCCAGCAGCTTAGTCCTGGGACAGGTGAAGTTCTTC. Protein sequence: CASSLVLGQVKFF.

A few counts support this clone. J is TRBJ1-4 and V is TRBV7-9, with 8 bases matching TRBD1. CDR1 SEHNR and CDR2 FQNEAQ come from the germline V gene (reference sequence). The V gene end was trimmed by 1 base and the J gene end by 3 bases; junction bases not matched to a gene: 1. The CDR3 sequence is 15 residues long. CDR3 residues: CASSLVQGANEKLFF. The CDR3 nucleotides read TGTGCCAGCAGCTTAGTACAGGGGGCTAATGAAAAACTGTTTTTT.

This clone has a single count. This chain joins TRBV11-3 and TRBJ2-5; D might be TRBD1 (5 bases). Trimming took off 1 base at V and 2 bases at J, with 14 bases between the two ends. Germline loops: CDR1 SGHNT, CDR2 YENEEA. The CDR3 runs to 16 residues. The CDR3 DNA reads as TGTGCCAGCAGCTTAGGGGGCCGTGGCGTACAAGAGACCCAGTACTTC. Translation gives CASSLGGRGVQETQYF.

V and J are TRBV28 and TRBJ2-3; D is possibly TRBD2 (6 bases). V lost 3 bases to trimming and J lost 1 base, with 23 bases between them. This CDR3 contains 19 residues. CDR1 is MDHEN and CDR2 is SYDVKM in the germline V gene. CDR3 DNA sequence: TGTGCCAGCAGTTTCCGAACAGGAGGGGTAGGCCCTGGCACAGATACGCAGTATTTT. Protein product: CASSFRTGGVGPGTDTQYF.

For this clone: This same CDR3 is encoded by further DNA sequences in the sample. J is TRBJ1-1 and V is TRBV10-2; 8 nucleotides line up with TRBD1. V lost 3 bases and J lost 4; bases outside the gene matches: 4. CDR1 WSHSY and CDR2 SAAADI come from the germline V gene. The CDR3 sequence is 14 residues long. The CDR3: CASSEDRGGTEAFF. CDR3 in DNA: TGCGCCAGCAGTGAAGACAGGGGTGGCACTGAAGCTTTCTTT.

The chain couples TRBV27 to TRBJ1-2, with a possible D match to TRBD1 (5 bases). With 1 base removed from V and 4 bases from J, the gap between germline ends came to 16 bases. This CDR3 has 16 amino acids. Germline V lookup: CDR1 MNHEY, CDR2 SMNVEV (reference sequence). This chain's CDR3 is CASSLWGVPDSYGYTF. CDR3 coding DNA: TGTGCCAGCAGTTTATGGGGGGTTCCGGATTCCTATGGCTACACCTTC.

The chain recombines TRBV27 with TRBJ1-2, with D hard to call. V dropped 6 bases and J dropped 6 bases, with 17 bases sitting between them. From germline, CDR1 is MNHEY and CDR2 SMNVEV (reference sequence). This CDR3 is built from 14 residues. The CDR3 protein is CASRLARPGNGYTF. DNA for the CDR3: TGTGCCAGCAGACTCGCCCGCCCTGGAAATGGCTACACCTTC.

The CDR3 sequence is CSVGSTPGANVLTF. The CDR3 nucleotides are TGCAGCGTTGGTTCGACTCCTGGGGCCAACGTCCTGACTTTC. V and J are TRBV29-1 and TRBJ2-6; D remains ambiguous. Germline values: CDR1 SQVTM, CDR2 ANQGSEA. The V end lost 4 bases, the J end lost 2 bases, and 9 bases lay between the germline ends. This CDR3 contains 14 residues.

The V gene is TRBV19, the J gene TRBJ1-2, with D hard to call. Trimming pared 1 base from V and 5 bases from J, leaving 11 bases between. The CDR3 covers 14 residues. Germline CDR1 and CDR2: LNHDA and SQIVND (reference sequence). CDR3 protein: CASSIGLSPYGYTF. The CDR3 nucleotides are TGTGCCAGTAGTATAGGTTTGAGTCCGTATGGCTACACCTTC.

The chain employs TRBV7-2 and TRBJ2-7; 9 bases line up with TRBD1. The J segment lost 6 bases and the V segment lost 3 bases, leaving 6 bases of the junction unmatched. Germline CDR1 reads SGHTA; CDR2 reads FQGNSA. The CDR3 is made up of 14 amino acids. The CDR3 here is CASSFDRGLSEQYF. The CDR3 bases are TGTGCCAGCAGCTTTGACAGGGGGTTGTCCGAGCAGTACTTC.

This sequence joins TRBV6-4 and TRBJ1-5; tentatively, D is TRBD1 (5 bases). V shed 1 base and J shed 0 bases, with 28 bases lying between them. Germline assignment: CDR1 MRHNA and CDR2 SNTAGT. The CDR3 has 22 residues. The CDR3 region is CASSDLGGWGSSSRDSNQPQHF. In DNA form, the CDR3 reads TGTGCCAGCAGTGACTTGGGTGGGTGGGGGAGTAGTAGTCGGGATAGCAATCAGCCCCAGCATTTT.

V is TRBV9 and J is TRBJ2-5; 7 bases line up with TRBD1. Germline values: CDR1 SGDLS, CDR2 YYNGEE. Unmatched junction bases numbered 8, after V lost 5 bases and J lost 4 bases. This CDR3 has 14 amino acids. The CDR3 DNA reads as TGTGCCAGCAGTCTTACAGGGGCCGGAGAGACCCAGTACTTC. Protein: CASSLTGAGETQYF.

The chain has TRBV5-6 and TRBJ1-5; maybe TRBD1 (5 bases). The V and J ends lost 4 bases and 2 bases respectively, with 16 bases between them. This CDR3 region has 16 residues. CDR1 SGHDT and CDR2 YYEEEE come from the germline V gene. The CDR3 region is CASSRDGGAGNQPQHF. CDR3 DNA: TGTGCCAGCAGCCGGGACGGGGGAGCAGGCAATCAGCCCCAGCATTTT. The full variable domain, with the rest looked up from reference TRBV5-6 and TRBJ1-5, is DAGVTQSPTHLIKTRGQQVTLRCSPKSGHDTVSWYQQALGQGPQFIFQYYEEEERQRGNFPDRFSGHQFPNYSSELNVNALLLGDSALYLCASSRDGGAGNQPQHFGDGTRLSIL.

The J gene is TRBJ1-1, the V gene TRBV7-3; D remains unclear. Trimming cost V 2 bases and J 11 bases, with 12 bases left between them. The CDR3 sequence is 12 residues long. In germline, CDR1 is SGHTA, CDR2 FQGTGA. The CDR3 coding sequence is TGTGCCAGCAGCTTAGGTACGGGAGGCGCTTTCTTT. Amino acid sequence: CASSLGTGGAFF.

Points on this clone: Other DNA sequences from this sample encode an identical CDR3 as well. The genes are TRBV5-4 and TRBJ2-7, with D hard to call. The CDR3 consists of 12 residues. Trimming stripped 4 bases from V and 0 bases from J, with 5 bases between. Germline values: CDR1 SGHNT, CDR2 YYREEE (reference sequence). In DNA, the CDR3 is TGTGCCAGCAGCCTCAACTCCTACGAGCAGTACTTC. Translation gives CASSLNSYEQYF.

CDR3 in amino acids: CASSTFSEQYF. For the CDR3, the DNA is TGTGCCAGCAGTACTTTTAGCGAGCAGTACTTC. The chain recombines TRBV6-6 with TRBJ2-7; D not certain. Trimming left V 5 bases short and J 6 bases short, with 8 bases between. The CDR3 spans 11 residues. CDR1 and CDR2 from the germline V gene are MNHNY and SVGAGI (reference sequence).

The J gene is TRBJ1-2, the V gene TRBV18; D perhaps matches TRBD1 (5 bases). Germline CDR1 and CDR2: KGHSH and LQKENI. V lost 3 bases to trimming and J lost 4 bases, with 12 bases between them. The CDR3 runs to 14 residues. The CDR3 coding sequence is TGTGCCAGCTCACCGGGACGGGAAAGCTATGGCTACACCTTC. Encoded protein: CASSPGRESYGYTF.

The chain uses TRBV29-1 and TRBJ2-1, with D perhaps TRBD2 (5 bases). The germline V and J ends were trimmed by 3 bases and 6 bases, with 15 bases remaining between them. The CDR3 spans 14 residues. CDR1 is SQVTM and CDR2 is ANQGSEA in the germline V gene. The CDR3 here is CSVEEALMPNEQFF. Here the CDR3 DNA reads TGCAGCGTTGAGGAGGCCTTAATGCCCAATGAGCAGTTCTTC.

This rearrangement joins TRBV19 to TRBJ1-6; the match to TRBD1 covers 7 bases. Trimming cost V 10 bases and J 7 bases; bases outside gene matches: 4. CDR1 is LNHDA, CDR2 SQIVND, per germline (reference sequence). This CDR3 has 12 amino acids. The CDR3 DNA sequence: TGTGCCACGAGACAGGGAAATTCACCCCTCCACTTT. Its translation: CATRQGNSPLHF.

The gene calls are TRBV10-3 and TRBJ2-1, with TRBD1 as a possible D gene (6 bases). The CDR3 totals 14 residues. Trimming removed 2 bases from V and 6 bases from J, with 11 bases in between. Germline V gives CDR1 ENHRY, CDR2 SYGVKD. In DNA, the CDR3 is TGTGCCATCAGTGAGCGACAGGCCCCCAATGAGCAGTTCTTC. It yields the protein CAISERQAPNEQFF.